This T cell receptor beta chain was recorded in a study of blood T cell repertoires in COVID-19 (dated by TCRdb to between 2020 and 2021). Regarding the study in general: Collaborator samples came from the United States, Italy and Spain and covered acute and convalescent phases of COVID-19. The material from the prospective study consisted of cDNA or gDNA derived from T cells, B-cell-depleted T cells, or PBMCs. Subjects who had been exposed to COVID-19, were actively infected with it, or had recovered from it provided the deeply sampled blood TCRbeta repertoires that made up the dataset. The repertoires were released in a freely available public database meant as a resource for research on the immune response to SARS-CoV-2. Samples were obtained from the ongoing ImmuneRACE study (first 160 participants) and from about 1,300 subjects provided by 6 global collaborators. The sample metadata nearly always contained a de-identified subject ID, COVID-19 status, age in years and sex. Where HLA class I and class II types were available, the types were taken from metadata supplied by the sample provider, not from assay-based typing. Results and caveats for the whole study, not just this receptor: Clinical and demographic metadata were provided uncurated, with the amount varying by source and participant.

CDR1 and CDR2 are drawn from the germline V gene: SGHTA, FQGTGA. The CDR3 runs 16 amino acids, cysteine and phenylalanine included. Of the read, only the CDR3 DNA is kept; its 48 bases are in frame from base 1. V has 1 base trimmed and J has 4 bases trimmed; junction bases matching no gene number 7. In the prospective study, participants were roughly 18 to 90 years old, resided in 24 geographic areas of the United States, and were enrolled through a virtual design. To assign participants to cohorts, the prospective study relied on clinical history that participants themselves reported in a screening survey and a study questionnaire. Recovered participants in ImmuneRACE Cohort 3 were defined by two consecutive negative NP/OP PCR tests, clearance by a healthcare professional, or resolution of symptoms. In the prospective study, whole blood, serum and a nasopharyngeal or oropharyngeal swab were collected from each participant by mobile phlebotomists. Participants in the prospective study had the option to provide additional blood draws and questionnaires over a 2-month period. Blood samples from the prospective study were shipped frozen or at room temperature prior to DNA extraction.

TCRbeta CDR3 regions were amplified from genomic DNA by means of the immunoSEQ Assay, a bias-controlled multiplex PCR. The authors' pipeline ran thus. The number of nucleated cells in each sample was estimated by amplification of reference gene primers within the assay. Sequence reads were collapsed and filtered to measure the absolute abundance of every unique TCRbeta CDR3 rearrangement. For each sample, productive Simpson clonality was calculated as the square root of Simpson's diversity index across productive rearrangements. TCRdb retrieved this table from immuneACCESS and kept in-frame rearrangements only. Not all clones are present; in checked studies, unresolved V genes account for under half, and no reason is known for the remainder. V and J calls and clone size come straight from that table; D and trimming were deduced from the DNA. The sample includes around 280,000 clones, with around 90% observed a single time. About 6% of the sample belongs to the ten largest clones.

Notes on this clone: Its target antigen remains unknown. Qualities for individual bases were not recorded, and no much larger clone is one base off.

Sequences were obtained from PBMCs or T cells enriched from blood (not recorded which). This clonotype originated in a woman in her thirties or forties who had recovered from COVID-19. The receptor chain draws on TRBV7-3 and TRBJ2-1; 7 central nucleotides agree with TRBD2. The sequenced DNA is TGTGCCAGCAGCTTAAATGGTCTAGCGGTATACAATGAGCAGTTCTTC. Its translation is CASSLNGLAVYNEQFF.